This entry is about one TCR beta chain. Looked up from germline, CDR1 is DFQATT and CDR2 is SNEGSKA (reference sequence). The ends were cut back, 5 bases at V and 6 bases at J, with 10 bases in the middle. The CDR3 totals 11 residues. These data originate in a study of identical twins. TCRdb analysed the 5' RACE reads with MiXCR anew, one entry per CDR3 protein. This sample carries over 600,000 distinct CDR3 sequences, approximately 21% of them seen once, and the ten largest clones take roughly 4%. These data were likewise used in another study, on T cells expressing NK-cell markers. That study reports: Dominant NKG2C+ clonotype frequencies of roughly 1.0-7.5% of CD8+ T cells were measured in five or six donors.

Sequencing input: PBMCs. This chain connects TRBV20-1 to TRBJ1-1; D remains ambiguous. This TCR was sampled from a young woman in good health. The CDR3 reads CSAAGSAEAFF. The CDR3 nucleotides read TGCAGTGCTGCAGGTTCCGCTGAAGCTTTCTTT.